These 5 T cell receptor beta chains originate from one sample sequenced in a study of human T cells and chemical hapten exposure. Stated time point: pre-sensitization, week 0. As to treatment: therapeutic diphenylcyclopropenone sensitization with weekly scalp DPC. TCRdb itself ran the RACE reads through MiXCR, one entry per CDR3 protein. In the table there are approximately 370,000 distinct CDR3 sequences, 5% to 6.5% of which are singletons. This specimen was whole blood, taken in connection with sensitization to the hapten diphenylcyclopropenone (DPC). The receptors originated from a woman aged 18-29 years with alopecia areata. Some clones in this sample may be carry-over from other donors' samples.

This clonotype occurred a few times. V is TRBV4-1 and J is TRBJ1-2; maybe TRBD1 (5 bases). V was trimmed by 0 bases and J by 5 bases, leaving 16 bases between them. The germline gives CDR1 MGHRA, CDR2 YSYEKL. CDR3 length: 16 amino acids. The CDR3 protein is CASSQEGYRSGYGYTF. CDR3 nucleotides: TGCGCCAGCAGCCAAGAAGGGTACAGGTCCGGTTATGGCTACACCTTC.

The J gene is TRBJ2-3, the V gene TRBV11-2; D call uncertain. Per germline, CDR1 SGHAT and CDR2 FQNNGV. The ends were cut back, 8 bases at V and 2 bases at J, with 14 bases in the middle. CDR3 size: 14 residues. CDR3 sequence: CASLIDGDTDTQYF. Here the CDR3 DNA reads TGTGCCAGCTTGATCGACGGAGACACAGATACGCAGTATTTT. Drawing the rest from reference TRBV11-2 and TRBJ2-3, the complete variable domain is EAGVAQSPRYKIIEKRQSVAFWCNPISGHATLYWYQQILGQGPKLLIQFQNNGVVDDSQLPKDRFSAERLKGVDSTLKIQPAKLEDSAVYLCASLIDGDTDTQYFGPGTRLTVL.

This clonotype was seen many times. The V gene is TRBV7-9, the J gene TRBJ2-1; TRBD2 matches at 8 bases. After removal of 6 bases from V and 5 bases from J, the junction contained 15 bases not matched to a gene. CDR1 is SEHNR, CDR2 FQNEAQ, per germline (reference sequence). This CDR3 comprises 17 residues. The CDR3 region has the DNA TGTGCCAGCAGTCCCTCGGGTCGGGGGGGGCCAGACAATGAGCAGTTCTTC. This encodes CASSPSGRGGPDNEQFF. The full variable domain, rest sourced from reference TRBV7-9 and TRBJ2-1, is DTGVSQNPRHKITKRGQNVTFRCDPISEHNRLYWYRQTLGQGPEFLTYFQNEAQLEKSRLLSDRFSAERPKGSFSTLEIQRTEQGDSAMYLCASSPSGRGGPDNEQFFGPGTRLTVL.

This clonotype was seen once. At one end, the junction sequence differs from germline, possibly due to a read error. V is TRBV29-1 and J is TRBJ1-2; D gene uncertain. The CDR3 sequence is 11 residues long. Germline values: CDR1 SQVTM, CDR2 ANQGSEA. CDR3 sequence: CSVQSNYGYSF. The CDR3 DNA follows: TGCAGCGTTCAGTCTAACTATGGCTACTCCTTC.

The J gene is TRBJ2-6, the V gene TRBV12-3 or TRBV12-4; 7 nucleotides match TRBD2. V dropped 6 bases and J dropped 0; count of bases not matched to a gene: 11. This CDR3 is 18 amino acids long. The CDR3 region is CASSYPAGKDSGANVLTF. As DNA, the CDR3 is TGTGCCAGCAGCTATCCAGCGGGGAAGGACTCTGGGGCCAACGTCCTGACTTTC.